This T cell receptor (beta chain) is drawn from a study of T cell responses to AZD1222 COVID-19 vaccine. Assay: immunoSEQ multiplex PCR; the TCRdb copy retains only in-frame clones and omits some. Of about 47,000 clones in the sample, about four fifths were seen once. Germline values: CDR1 SEHNR, CDR2 FQNEAQ (reference sequence). This CDR3 is 13 amino acids long. V was shortened by 4 bases and J by 3 bases, with 9 bases between the two germline ends. Material: peripheral blood, obtained 28 days after the second dose of the MenACWY control vaccine. The sequence came from an adult who received the MenACWY meningococcal vaccine as a control. The rearrangement uses TRBV7-9 and TRBJ1-1; a possible D gene is TRBD1 (5 bases). CDR3 loop: CASSSQGYTEAFF. The CDR3 nucleotides read TGTGCCAGCAGCTCTCAGGGCTACACTGAAGCTTTCTTT.